The source of this T cell receptor (beta chain) is a study of blood T cell repertoires in COVID-19. Whole-study context: Collection of acute and convalescent COVID-19 samples took place in the United States, Italy and Spain. PBMCs, B-cell-depleted T cells, or T cells were the source of the cDNA or gDNA that made up the material.

The CDR3 runs to 14 residues. The germline V gene encodes CDR1 SGHNT and CDR2 YYREEE (reference sequence). V gave up 5 bases and J gave up 3 bases, with 14 bases separating them. In the authors' workflow: Estimated nucleated cell counts came from reference gene primer amplification. Produced via immunoSEQ multiplex PCR; TCRdb's table is partial and in-frame only. V, J and clone size reflect that table, while D and trimming were determined from the DNA. The repertoire holds about 75,000 clones, with almost 90% as singletons. Specimen: peripheral blood. The J gene is TRBJ1-2, the V gene TRBV5-4, with unresolved D. This sequence originates from a human donor in a cohort sampled during active COVID-19. Written as DNA, the CDR3 is TGTGCCAGCAGGGCGTTGGGAGACGACTATGGCTACACCTTC. The encoded protein is CASRALGDDYGYTF.